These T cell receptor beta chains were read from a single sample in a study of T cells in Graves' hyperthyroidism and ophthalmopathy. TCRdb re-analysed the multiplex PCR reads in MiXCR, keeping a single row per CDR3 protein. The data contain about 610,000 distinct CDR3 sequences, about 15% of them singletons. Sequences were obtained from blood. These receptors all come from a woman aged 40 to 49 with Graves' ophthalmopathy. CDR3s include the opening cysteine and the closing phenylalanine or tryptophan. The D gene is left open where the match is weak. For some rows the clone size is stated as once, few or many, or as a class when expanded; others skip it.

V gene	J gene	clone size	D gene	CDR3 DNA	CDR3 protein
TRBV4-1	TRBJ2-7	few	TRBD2	TGCGCCAGCAGCTCCGGGACTAGCGGTTTCTACGAGCAGTACTTC	CASSSGTSGFYEQYF
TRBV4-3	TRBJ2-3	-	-	TGCGCCAGCAGCCGAGGTTGGGGCCTTGGAGCGGATACGCAGTATTTT	CASSRGWGLGADTQYF
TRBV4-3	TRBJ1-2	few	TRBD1	TGCGCCAGCAGCCAAATCGGGGGACAGACCTTCTATGGCTACACCTTC	CASSQIGGQTFYGYTF
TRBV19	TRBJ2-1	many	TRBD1	TGTGCCAGTAGTATGGACCGGGACAGGATTTTTGGTGAGCAGTTCTTC	CASSMDRDRIFGEQFF
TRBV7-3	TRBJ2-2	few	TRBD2	TGTGCCAGCAGCCCCCGGACTAGCGGGAGTTGGGGCCCCGGGGAGCTGTTTTTT	CASSPRTSGSWGPGELFF
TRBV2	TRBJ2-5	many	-	TGTGCCAGCAGGGACCTACTAGCACCTCAAGAGACCCAGTACTTC	CASRDLLAPQETQYF
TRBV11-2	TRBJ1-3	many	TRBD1	TGTGCCAGCAGCTTAACTGGACAGGTACCGGTCGTGGGAAACACCATATATTTT	CASSLTGQVPVVGNTIYF
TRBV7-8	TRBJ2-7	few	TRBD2	TGTGCCAGCAGCCCGCCGGGGGGTCACCCCGACGAGCAGTACTTC	CASSPPGGHPDEQYF
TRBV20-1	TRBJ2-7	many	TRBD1	TGCAGTGCTAGAGATATCCAGGGGGTTGGCTACGAGCAGTACTTC	CSARDIQGVGYEQYF
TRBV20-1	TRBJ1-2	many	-	TGCAGTGCTAGAGAAGGGGGCTATGGCTACACCTTC	CSAREGGYGYTF
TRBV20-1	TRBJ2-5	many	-	TGCAGTGCTAGATTGCTGAGGGAGACCCAGTACTTC	CSARLLRETQYF
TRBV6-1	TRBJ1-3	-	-	TGTGCCATCAGCCCAACCCTCTCTGGAAACACCATATATTTT	CAISPTLSGNTIYF
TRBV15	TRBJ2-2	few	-	TGTGCCACCAGGAGGGGTCAGGACACCGGGGAGCTGTTTTTT	CATRRGQDTGELFF
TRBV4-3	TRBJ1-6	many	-	TGCGCCAGCAGCCAAGAAGGTAGTGGCGCACCCCTCCACTTT	CASSQEGSGAPLHF
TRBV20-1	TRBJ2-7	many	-	TGCAGTGCCACGGGAGTCCACTCCTACGAGCAGTACTTC	CSATGVHSYEQYF
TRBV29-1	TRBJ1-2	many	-	TGCAGCGTTGATGGACACGACTATGGCTACACCTTC	CSVDGHDYGYTF
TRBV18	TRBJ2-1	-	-	TGTGCCAGCTCGGCAGGTATGGGGGCATACAATGAGCAGTTCTTC	CASSAGMGAYNEQFF
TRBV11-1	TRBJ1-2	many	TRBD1	TGTGCCAGCAGCTTCGGAGACTCCGGGACAGGAGGTAATGGCTACACCTTC	CASSFGDSGTGGNGYTF
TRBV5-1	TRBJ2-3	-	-	TGCGCCAGCAGTTGGGCTTCAGATACGCAGTATTTT	CASSWASDTQYF
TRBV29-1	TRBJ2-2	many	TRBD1	TGCAGCGTTCCACGGACAGGGACACCTTCCGGGGAGCTGTTTTTT	CSVPRTGTPSGELFF
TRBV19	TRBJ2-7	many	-	TGTGCCAGTACCCCAGCCGGGAGCTCCTACGAGCAGTACTTC	CASTPAGSSYEQYF
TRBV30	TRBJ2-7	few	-	TGTGCCTGGTCAGCTGGCTACGAGCAGTACTTC	CAWSAGYEQYF
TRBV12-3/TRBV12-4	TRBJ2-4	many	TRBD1	TGTGCCAGCAGATCGACAGGGACCATTCAGTACTTC	CASRSTGTIQYF
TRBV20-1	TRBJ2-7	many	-	TGCAGTGCTACACCGGGACTCCACTCCTACGAGCAGTACTTC	CSATPGLHSYEQYF
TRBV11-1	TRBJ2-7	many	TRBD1	TGTGCCAGCAGCGGGACAGCCCTGGGGGAGCAGTACTTC	CASSGTALGEQYF
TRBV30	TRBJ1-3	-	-	TGTGCCTGCGATCTCTCGAATAGTGGAAACACCATATATTTT	CACDLSNSGNTIYF
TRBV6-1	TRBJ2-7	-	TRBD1	TGTGCCAGCAACTCGAGGACAGGGGGCTACGAGCAGTACTTC	CASNSRTGGYEQYF
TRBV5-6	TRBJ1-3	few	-	TGTGCCAGCAGCTTGGGGCAGGGTCGAAACACCATATATTTT	CASSLGQGRNTIYF
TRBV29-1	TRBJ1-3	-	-	TGCAGCGTTGAAGATTGGACAAACTCTGGAAACACCATATATTTT	CSVEDWTNSGNTIYF
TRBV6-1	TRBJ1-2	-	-	TGTGCCAGCAGTGAAAGACCGAGGATTAACTATGGCTACACCTTC	CASSERPRINYGYTF
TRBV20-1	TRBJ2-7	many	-	TGCAGTGCCCCTGGCGGTTACCCTTCCGAGCAGTACTTC	CSAPGGYPSEQYF
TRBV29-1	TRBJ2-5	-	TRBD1	TGCAGCGTGTGCCGGGACAGCGGAATCAATCAAGAGACCCAGTACTTC	CSVCRDSGINQETQYF
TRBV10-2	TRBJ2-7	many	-	TGCGCCAGCAGTGAGTCCCCCGGACAGAGCTACGACTACGAGCAGTACTTC	CASSESPGQSYDYEQYF
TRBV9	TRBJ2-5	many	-	TGTGCCAGCAGCCATAGCGGCAGGGTAGGGGAGACCCAGTACTTC	CASSHSGRVGETQYF
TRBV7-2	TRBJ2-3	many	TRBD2	TGTGCCAGCAGCTTTTTGGCGGGAGGCACAGATACGCAGTATTTT	CASSFLAGGTDTQYF
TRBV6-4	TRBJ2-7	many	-	TGTGCCAGCAGTGACTGGAGCTATGGGGCCTACGAGCAGTACTTC	CASSDWSYGAYEQYF
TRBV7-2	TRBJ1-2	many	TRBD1	TGTGCCAGCAGCTACCCGACAGGGAGCTATGGCTACACCTTC	CASSYPTGSYGYTF
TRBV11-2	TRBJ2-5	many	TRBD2	TGTGCCAGCAGCCGCACTAGCGGGAGTCCCCAAGAGACCCAGTACTTC	CASSRTSGSPQETQYF
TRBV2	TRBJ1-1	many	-	TGTGCCAGCAGTGAAGCAATCTCCGCTTTCTTT	CASSEAISAFF
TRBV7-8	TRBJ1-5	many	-	TGTGCCAGCAGCTCGGATGGGAGCAATCAGCCCCAGCATTTT	CASSSDGSNQPQHF
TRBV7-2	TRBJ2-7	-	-	TGTGCCAGCAGCTTAGCGAGTCAACAGCGCTCCTACGAGCAGTACTTC	CASSLASQQRSYEQYF
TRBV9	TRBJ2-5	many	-	TGTGCCAGCAAGGAAGGGGTCGAGACCCAGTACTTC	CASKEGVETQYF
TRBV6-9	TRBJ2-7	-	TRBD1	TGTGCCAGCGGAACCGGGACAGGGGACGAGCAGTACTTC	CASGTGTGDEQYF
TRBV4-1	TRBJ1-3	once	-	TGCGCCAGCAGCCAAGATCCGGGCTTGAACTCTGGAAACACCATATATTTT	CASSQDPGLNSGNTIYF